This TCR beta chain was sequenced in a study of blood T cell repertoires in COVID-19. In the study overall: Collection of acute and convalescent COVID-19 samples took place in the United States, Italy and Spain.

Profiled with immunoSEQ multiplex PCR; TCRdb holds only in-frame clones, not every one. The table lists more than 60,000 clones, 84% of them singletons. The CDR3 extends over 15 amino acids. Trimming cost V 10 bases and J 3 bases, with 23 bases left between them. Germline assignment: CDR1 SGDLS and CDR2 YYNGEE. The sample holds one count of this clone. This sequence was found in a man over 45 with COVID-19, enrolled during active disease. The rearrangement links TRBV9 to TRBJ2-7, with TRBD2 as a possible D gene (6 bases). Sequencing was carried out using peripheral blood. The CDR3 loop reads CAVGAGLDTCYEQYF. The CDR3 bases are TGTGCCGTAGGGGCGGGGCTTGATACGTGCTACGAGCAGTACTTC.